This TCR beta chain was documented in a study of T-cell reconstitution after alpha-beta-depleted transplantation in children. Preparation of the TCRbeta library used unique molecular identifiers. TCRdb called the PCR reads again in MiXCR, with one record for every CDR3 protein. The repertoire includes under 300,000 distinct CDR3 sequences, more than 7.5% of them detected once, and about 5.4% sits in the top ten. This clonotype was recorded many times. The V end was cut by 3 bases, the J end by 3 bases, with 9 bases between. Germline V CDR1 and CDR2: DFQATT, SNEGSKA (reference sequence). CDR3 size: 13 residues.

The source is a human donor who donated a stem cell graft to a child with SCID. Material: PBMCs from the stem cell graft donor, obtained from the stem cell graft. The rearrangement links TRBV20-1 to TRBJ2-1; a possible D gene is TRBD2 (7 bases). CDR3 protein: CSASGGHYNEQFF. The CDR3 DNA follows: TGCAGTGCTAGCGGGGGGCACTACAATGAGCAGTTCTTC.